Listed here are 27 T cell receptor beta chains from one sample, sequenced in a study of T cell repertoires in cytomegalovirus infection. A single record per CDR3 protein comes from TCRdb applying MiXCR to the reads. This sample has about 310,000 distinct CDR3 sequences; 20% to 25% occur once, and the top ten carry 10% to 15%. Antigens of these TCRs are unknown. Sequenced material: cultured PBMCs, taken from culture after CMV antigen stimulation. Every receptor here comes from a human donor in good health (CMV status not recorded). Some clones in this sample may be carry-over from other donors' samples.

The chain is built from TRBV6-2 or TRBV6-3 and TRBJ2-7; 11 nucleotides match TRBD1. Germline CDR1 is MNHEY and CDR2 is SVGEGT. V trimming: 2 bases; J trimming: 2 bases; junction bases outside the gene matches: 8. This CDR3 region has 17 residues. In nucleotides, the CDR3 is TGTGCCAGCAGTTACACAACCGGACAGGGGGCGGCCTACGAGCAGTACTTC. Translation: CASSYTTGQGAAYEQYF.

The V gene is TRBV28, the J gene TRBJ2-7, with TRBD2 matching over 9 bases. The CDR3 consists of 14 residues. The V segment lost 1 base and the J segment 4 bases; nucleotides outside the gene matches: 2. The germline V gene encodes CDR1 MDHEN and CDR2 SYDVKM. The CDR3 is CASSLFSGRYEQYF. CDR3 sequence (DNA): TGTGCCAGCAGTTTATTTAGCGGGAGATACGAGCAGTACTTC.

The genes are TRBV10-2 and TRBJ1-5, with no clear D. Germline CDR1 WSHSY, CDR2 SAAADI. V lost 6 bases, J lost 4 bases, and 19 bases lay in between. This CDR3 is built from 16 residues. CDR3 DNA sequence: TGCGCCAGCAGCGATGTGCGGGGAGGGATTAATCAGCCCCAGCATTTT. Encoded protein: CASSDVRGGINQPQHF.

The chain recombines TRBV12-3 or TRBV12-4 with TRBJ2-7; D is unresolved. V lost 9 bases and J lost 0, with 12 bases in between. The CDR3 runs 13 residues. The CDR3: CASRLGSSYEQYF. In DNA form, the CDR3 reads TGTGCCAGTCGGTTGGGTAGCTCCTACGAGCAGTACTTC.

The V and J genes are TRBV29-1 and TRBJ2-1; D may be TRBD2 (6 bases). Trimming stripped 1 base from V and 0 bases from J, with 16 bases between. This CDR3 spans 17 amino acids. Germline CDR1 reads SQVTM; CDR2 reads ANQGSEA. The CDR3, as DNA: TGCAGCGTTGAAGGGGTCGGCGGGGCGAGCTCCTACAATGAGCAGTTCTTC. This sequence encodes CSVEGVGGASSYNEQFF.

This clonotype was counted at least ten times. This chain connects TRBV7-2 to TRBJ1-2; D uncertain. V was cut by 3 bases and J by 8 bases, with 13 bases left in between. The CDR3 loop spans 13 amino acids. Germline V CDR1 and CDR2: SGHTA, FQGNSA. The CDR3, as DNA: TGTGCCAGCAGCTTTCGTTCCGGGCAGGGCTACACCTTC. It is translated as CASSFRSGQGYTF.

In its sample, this clonotype was seen many times. This sequence joins TRBV12-3 or TRBV12-4 and TRBJ2-7; D assignment may be TRBD1 or TRBD2 (5 bases each). CDR3 size: 12 residues. Trimming pared 6 bases from V and 6 bases from J, leaving 12 bases between. CDR3 bases: TGTGCCAGCAGCTCGGGACCCCTCGAGCAGTACGTC. This encodes CASSSGPLEQYV.

This clonotype turned up a few times. The junction shows a germline mismatch at one end, possibly a read error. The chain joins TRBV7-2 to TRBJ2-3, with D unclear. The CDR3 runs 16 residues. CDR1 is SGHTA, CDR2 FQGNSA, per germline. The CDR3 DNA reads as TGTGCCAGCACCTTATCGGTGGGCGTGCCCACAGATACGCAGTATTTT. This sequence encodes CASTLSVGVPTDTQYF.

On this clonotype: Mismatch with germline at one junction end may stem from a read error. The chain combines TRBV12-3 or TRBV12-4 with TRBJ2-4, with 8 bases identical to TRBD1. The CDR3 is 14 amino acids. The CDR3 sequence: CASSTGGAQNIQYF. In DNA, the CDR3 is TGTGCCAGCAGTACAGGGGGAGCCCAAAACATTCAGTACTTC.

This clonotype was picked up a small number of times. The chain uses TRBV12-3 or TRBV12-4 and TRBJ1-4; TRBD1 matches 9 bases. CDR3 length: 14 residues. The V gene end was trimmed by 6 bases and the J gene end by 5 bases; junction bases not matched to a gene: 4. For the CDR3, the DNA is TGTGCCAGCAGCCGGGGACAGGGAAATGAAAAACTGTTTTTT. It is translated as CASSRGQGNEKLFF.

This clonotype occurred a few times. This chain connects TRBV6-5 to TRBJ2-3, with 7 bases aligning to TRBD2. V dropped 0 bases and J dropped 5; count of bases not matched to a gene: 14. Germline V CDR1 and CDR2: MNHEY, SVGAGI. The CDR3 spans 18 residues. The DNA for the CDR3 is TGTGCCAGCAGTTACTCGGAGCATCTGACGGGAGGTATAGATACGCAGTATTTT. It translates to CASSYSEHLTGGIDTQYF.

At least ten counts were recorded for this clonotype. The chain is built from TRBV7-8 and TRBJ2-3; D is perhaps TRBD2 (5 bases). Germline CDR1 is SGHVS and CDR2 is FQNEAQ. CDR3 length: 15 amino acids. V gave up 2 bases and J gave up 4 bases, with 13 bases separating them. The CDR3, as DNA: TGTGCCAGCAGCTTACTAGCAGAAGTCGCAGATACGCAGTATTTT. Its protein is CASSLLAEVADTQYF.

This chain links TRBV18 with TRBJ1-5; D unclear. The V and J ends lost 1 base and 5 bases respectively, with 12 bases between them. This CDR3 contains 15 residues. Germline V gene data show CDR1 as KGHSH and CDR2 as LQKENI. The CDR3 reads CASSPRSGRDQPQHF. DNA of the CDR3: TGTGCCAGCTCACCACGGTCGGGGAGGGATCAGCCCCAGCATTTT.

Many counts were recorded for this clonotype. The CDR3 DNA reads TGTGCCAGCAGCGGTACCGGGACACGGCGCAGTGAAAAACTGTTTTTT. It codes for CASSGTGTRRSEKLFF. J is TRBJ1-4 and V is TRBV7-8; a weak D match, TRBD1 (6 bases). V was shortened by 5 bases and J by 7 bases, with 20 bases between the two germline ends. CDR3 length equals 16 residues. Germline V CDR1 and CDR2: SGHVS, FQNEAQ.

J is TRBJ2-1 and V is TRBV12-3 or TRBV12-4; a weak D match, TRBD1 (6 bases). The CDR3 is made up of 16 amino acids. Trimming removed 5 bases from V and 0 bases from J, with 14 bases in between. The CDR3 nucleotides are TGTGCCAGCAGTACTCTGGGGGCTAGCTCCTACAATGAGCAGTTCTTC. The encoded protein is CASSTLGASSYNEQFF.

The chain uses TRBV12-3 or TRBV12-4 and TRBJ1-1, with D uncertain. The length of the CDR3 is 14 residues. With 7 bases removed from V and 3 bases from J, the gap between germline ends came to 15 bases. CDR3 nucleotides: TGTGCCAGCATTCTCTGGGGTATTGACACTGAAGCTTTCTTT. Its translation: CASILWGIDTEAFF.

The J gene is TRBJ1-2, the V gene TRBV29-1; D not certain. Germline lookup yields CDR1 SQVTM and CDR2 ANQGSEA. This CDR3 spans 12 amino acids. Trimming took off 4 bases at V and 4 bases at J, with 10 bases between the two ends. The CDR3 DNA reads as TGCAGCGTTGTGGGTTTGAGCTATGGCTACACCTTC. Translation: CSVVGLSYGYTF.

This clonotype was observed a few times. The genes are TRBV9 and TRBJ2-3; D not resolved. Germline V gives CDR1 SGDLS, CDR2 YYNGEE. Trimming left V 2 bases short and J 3 bases short, with 10 bases between. CDR3 length: 14 residues. In nucleotides, the CDR3 is TGTGCCAGCAGCGTGGATTTCCCAACAGATACGCAGTATTTT. Translated: CASSVDFPTDTQYF.

The CDR3 DNA reads TGCGCCAGCAGCCAGACGCGGGCGGCGGAAAAACTGTTTTTT. It specifies CASSQTRAAEKLFF. This chain uses TRBV4-1 with TRBJ1-4; no definite D call. Deletions cut 3 bases from V and 8 bases from J, with 13 bases between. CDR1 is MGHRA, CDR2 YSYEKL, per germline. The CDR3 covers 14 residues.

This clonotype has at least ten counts. The V call is TRBV7-4, the J call TRBJ2-7, with TRBD2 matching 7 bases. With 1 base clipped from V and 7 bases from J, the junction kept 25 bases outside the gene matches. Germline V lookup: CDR1 SGHVT, CDR2 SQSDAQ. The CDR3 totals 20 residues. The CDR3 reads CASSLGEGWGPAGAACEQYV. CDR3 nucleotides: TGTGCCAGCAGCTTAGGCGAGGGGTGGGGCCCGGCGGGAGCAGCTTGTGAGCAGTACGTC.

The genes are TRBV4-2 and TRBJ2-1, with D unresolved. The CDR3 contains 15 residues. Germline values: CDR1 LGHNA, CDR2 YNFKEQ. Trimming shortened V by 3 bases and J by 9 bases, and 18 bases separated the two germline ends. CDR3 in amino acids: CASSQESLLVGEQFF. In nucleotides, the CDR3 is TGTGCCAGCAGCCAGGAATCCCTCCTTGTGGGTGAGCAGTTCTTC.

In its sample, this clonotype was seen a few times. V and J are TRBV7-2 and TRBJ2-3, with TRBD2 identical over 7 bases. CDR1 is SGHTA and CDR2 is FQGNSA in the germline V gene. V was pared by 1 base and J by 4 bases, with 8 bases of the junction left unmatched. This CDR3 comprises 16 residues. CDR3 sequence: CASSLGFGEGPDTQYF. The CDR3 bases are TGTGCCAGCAGCTTAGGTTTCGGGGAGGGTCCAGATACGCAGTATTTT.

There are many counts of this clonotype. The chain combines TRBV7-2 with TRBJ2-1, with 7 nucleotides matching TRBD2. Germline V CDR1 and CDR2: SGHTA, FQGNSA. Trimming removed 1 base from V and 8 bases from J; junction bases left unmatched: 14. The CDR3 totals 17 residues. The CDR3 region is CASSLDPASGRLDEQFF. The CDR3 DNA follows: TGTGCCAGCAGCTTAGACCCGGCTAGCGGTAGGCTCGATGAGCAGTTCTTC.

The chain employs TRBV29-1 and TRBJ2-3; TRBD1 or TRBD2 may be the D gene (5 bases each). The ends were cut back, 5 bases at V and 4 bases at J, with 16 bases in the middle. The CDR3 is 14 amino acids. Germline CDR1 and CDR2: SQVTM and ANQGSEA. In DNA, the CDR3 is TGCAGCGTTCTTCGGGACGGAAACCCAGATACGCAGTATTTT. Amino acid sequence: CSVLRDGNPDTQYF.

This clonotype has ten or more counts. This sequence joins TRBV20-1 and TRBJ1-1, with a tentative D call TRBD1 (6 bases). Germline CDR1 reads DFQATT; CDR2 reads SNEGSKA (reference sequence). V gave up 4 bases and J gave up 0 bases, with 12 bases separating them. The CDR3 length is 14 residues. The CDR3 DNA reads as TGCAGTGCTACTAGGGGGGGCCTGAACACTGAAGCTTTCTTT. Protein sequence: CSATRGGLNTEAFF.

V is TRBV25-1 and J is TRBJ2-7; 7 bases fit TRBD1. After removal of 5 bases from V and 2 bases from J, the junction contained 9 bases not matched to a gene. The CDR3 runs to 15 residues. CDR1 is MGHDK, CDR2 SYGVNS, per germline. The CDR3 protein is CASSITGTVTYEQYF. In DNA form, the CDR3 reads TGTGCCAGCAGTATTACCGGGACAGTAACCTACGAGCAGTACTTC.

The J gene is TRBJ2-5, the V gene TRBV29-1, with 9 bases fitting TRBD2. Germline V gene sequence: CDR1 SQVTM, CDR2 ANQGSEA. The CDR3 is 16 residues long. J gave up 1 base and V 6 bases, and 12 bases lay outside the gene matches. DNA for the CDR3: TGCAGCGTCGTCCTCCCCCTAGCGGGGATCCAAGAGACCCAGTACTTC. It codes for CSVVLPLAGIQETQYF.